This T cell receptor beta chain was identified in a study of Tregs in tolerant kidney transplant recipients. Worth noting for this clone: Its antigen is undetermined.

V lost 4 bases, J lost 7 bases, and 5 bases stayed unmatched. Germline V gene data show CDR1 as SGDLS and CDR2 as YYNGEE. This CDR3 spans 16 amino acids. Using immunoSEQ multiplex PCR, the repertoire was profiled, and TCRdb retains in-frame clones only, with some absent. The sample holds tens of thousands of clones; under 95% are singletons and the top ten take about 0.3%. Study results and limitations: Some patients' samples used different primers over time, so nucleotide sequences weren't comparable. Antigen-driven expansion was suggested because donor-specific Tregs expanded more than all Tregs in tolerant patients. This study did not directly address biological reproducibility.

This chain uses TRBV9 with TRBJ2-1; 16 bases align to TRBD2. This sequence originates from a human donor who received a combined kidney and bone marrow transplant. Sequences were derived from Tregs from blood, sampled before the transplant. CDR3 protein: CASSPGGLAGGNEQFF. CDR3 bases: TGTGCCAGCAGCCCCGGGGGACTAGCGGGAGGGAATGAGCAGTTCTTC.